The rows below give T cell receptor beta chains drawn from one sample of a study of shared clonotypes between healthy human individuals. Clones were sequenced by immunoSEQ multiplex PCR, and TCRdb holds only the in-frame ones, with some missing. Among around 700,000 clones listed, about two thirds were seen once. The sample consisted of memory CD4+ T cells sorted from blood. Source of these receptors: a woman aged 25 to 39 in good health. Each CDR3 is given with its conserved first and last residue. D genes are given only for firm matches. Clone size is shown for a subset of rows, as once, few, many or a class of expanded clone.

>.|TRBJ1-3|13|TRBV27|.
CASSPTGGNTIYF
TGTGCCAGCAGTCCCACAGGGGGAAACACCATATATTTT
>.|TRBJ2-7|11|TRBV30|.
CAWSSQVEQYF
TGTGCCTGGAGTTCACAGGTCGAGCAGTACTTC
>.|TRBJ2-7|10|TRBV29-1|.
CSVRHHEQYF
TGCAGCGTTCGGCACCACGAGCAGTACTTC
>TRBD2|TRBJ2-1|15|TRBV11-2|.
CASSLGTSSYNEQFF
TGTGCCAGCAGCTTGGGGACTAGCTCCTACAATGAGCAGTTCTTC
>.|TRBJ2-5|13|TRBV30|.
CASNRDVQETQYF
TGTGCCTCGAACCGGGACGTACAAGAGACCCAGTACTTC
>TRBD2|TRBJ2-7|18|TRBV19|few
CASSIPHFRTSATYEQYF
TGTGCCAGTAGTATCCCCCATTTCCGGACTAGCGCTACCTACGAGCAGTACTTC
>TRBD1|TRBJ1-2|14|TRBV11-2|.
CASRTGNPNYGYTF
TGTGCCAGCCGGACAGGCAATCCTAACTATGGCTACACCTTC
>.|TRBJ1-1|16|TRBV4-1|many
CASSRRLGRLNTEAFF
TGCGCCAGCAGCCGACGCCTTGGACGGTTGAACACTGAAGCTTTCTTT
>.|TRBJ2-3|17|TRBV7-9|.
CASSGAYVGGVADTQYF
TGTGCCAGCAGCGGAGCATATGTAGGGGGGGTTGCAGATACGCAGTATTTT
>TRBD1|TRBJ2-7|16|TRBV7-8|.
CASSLPRRTGEYEQYF
TGTGCCAGCAGCTTACCCCGTCGGACAGGGGAGTACGAGCAGTACTTC
>.|TRBJ2-7|15|TRBV28|.
CASSSYVRGLYEQYF
TGTGCCAGCAGCTCTTATGTAAGGGGCCTCTACGAGCAGTACTTC
>.|TRBJ2-3|16|TRBV7-2|.
CASSGPPLQRPDTQYF
TGTGCCAGCAGCGGGCCCCCACTACAGCGCCCAGATACGCAGTATTTT
>.|TRBJ2-3|14|TRBV5-1|few
CASSLGTEQDTQYF
TGCGCCAGCAGCTTGGGGACAGAGCAAGATACGCAGTATTTT
>.|TRBJ2-2|12|TRBV30|.
CAWSGFGGELFF
TGTGCCTGGAGTGGGTTCGGCGGGGAGCTGTTTTTT
>.|TRBJ1-2|13|TRBV10-3|.
CAIKGPANYGYTF
TGTGCCATCAAGGGGCCAGCCAACTATGGCTACACCTTC
>TRBD2|TRBJ2-1|15|TRBV5-6|.
CASSWLAGFFNEQFF
TGTGCCAGCAGCTGGCTAGCGGGATTTTTCAATGAGCAGTTCTTC
>.|TRBJ1-4|16|TRBV5-1|.
CASSLIAGAANEKLFF
TGCGCCAGCAGCTTAATAGCAGGGGCCGCTAATGAAAAACTGTTTTTT
>TRBD1|TRBJ1-1|16|TRBV7-2|.
CASSFKSVYRGDRAFF
TGTGCCAGCAGCTTTAAGTCGGTTTACAGGGGGGATCGAGCTTTCTTT
>TRBD2|TRBJ2-2|15|TRBV7-6|.
CASSLVAGVAGELFF
TGTGCCAGCAGCTTAGTAGCGGGAGTGGCCGGGGAGCTGTTTTTT
>.|TRBJ1-1|13|TRBV7-8|few
CASSFSPNTEAFF
TGTGCCAGCAGCTTTTCCCCGAACACTGAAGCTTTCTTT
>.|TRBJ1-3|15|TRBV18|.
CASSPKGTTGNTIYF
TGTGCCAGCTCACCAAAGGGTACTACGGGAAACACCATATATTTT
>.|TRBJ2-3|17|TRBV4-1|.
CASSQDTTRGRGDTQYF
TGCGCCAGCAGCCAAGATACGACTAGGGGGCGGGGAGATACGCAGTATTTT
>.|TRBJ2-2|10|TRBV27|.
CASRNGELFF
TGTGCCAGCCGAAACGGGGAGCTGTTTTTT
>.|TRBJ1-5|17|TRBV28|.
CASSSPGWGGFNQPQHF
TGTGCCAGCAGTTCCCCCGGTTGGGGGGGGTTCAATCAGCCCCAGCATTTT
>TRBD1|TRBJ1-4|16|TRBV18|few
CASSPFGTGDNEKLFF
TGTGCCAGCTCACCATTTGGGACAGGGGATAATGAAAAACTGTTTTTT
>TRBD1|TRBJ1-2|14|TRBV2|.
CASNPQGGIVGYTF
TGTGCCAGCAACCCCCAGGGGGGGATTGTTGGCTACACCTTC
>.|TRBJ2-1|15|TRBV11-2|.
CASSLAWSGYNEQFF
TGTGCCAGCAGCTTAGCTTGGTCCGGCTACAATGAGCAGTTCTTC
>TRBD1|TRBJ1-4|12|TRBV29-1|few
CSVQGAGEKLFF
TGCAGCGTACAGGGGGCAGGTGAAAAACTGTTTTTT
>.|TRBJ2-2|15|TRBV4-1|.
CASTRTDMNTGELFF
TGCGCCAGCACGCGGACAGATATGAACACCGGGGAGCTGTTTTTT
>.|TRBJ2-1|15|TRBV4-1|.
CASSQGAGTYNEQFF
TGCGCCAGCAGCCAGGGGGCGGGCACCTACAATGAGCAGTTCTTC
>.|TRBJ2-7|14|TRBV5-5|.
CASSLGQLSYEQYF
TGTGCCAGCAGCTTGGGGCAGCTTTCCTACGAGCAGTACTTC
>.|TRBJ1-2|17|TRBV7-6|.
CASSLGSASEGYYGYTF
TGTGCCAGCAGCTTAGGGTCGGCCAGTGAGGGGTACTATGGCTACACCTTC
>TRBD1|TRBJ2-4|16|TRBV7-9|.
CASSRGRQGAKNIQYF
TGTGCCAGCAGCAGAGGACGACAGGGAGCCAAAAACATTCAGTACTTC
>.|TRBJ2-7|14|TRBV25-1|.
CASSEGDTSYEQYF
TGTGCCAGCAGTGAAGGGGACACCTCCTACGAGCAGTACTTC
>.|TRBJ2-7|12|TRBV10-2|few
CASSGQGWEQYF
TGCGCCAGCAGCGGTCAGGGCTGGGAGCAGTACTTC
>TRBD2|TRBJ2-1|15|TRBV5-1|once
CASSYLAGSYNEQFF
TGCGCCAGCAGCTATCTAGCGGGGTCCTACAATGAGCAGTTCTTC
>TRBD1|TRBJ2-1|14|TRBV6-1|.
CASSGRTGWNEQFF
TGTGCCAGCAGTGGTCGGACAGGGTGGAATGAGCAGTTCTTC
>.|TRBJ2-7|15|TRBV27|.
CASSLQGWPNYEQYF
TGTGCCAGCAGTTTACAGGGTTGGCCTAACTACGAGCAGTACTTC
>.|TRBJ1-1|14|TRBV7-3|once
CASSPGVLGTEAFF
TGTGCCAGCAGCCCTGGGGTGCTGGGCACTGAAGCTTTCTTT
>.|TRBJ1-3|14|TRBV27|.
CASRARGSGNTIYF
TGTGCCAGCAGGGCCCGGGGCTCTGGAAACACCATATATTTT
>.|TRBJ2-3|13|TRBV15|.
CATRRLGADTQYF
TGTGCCACCAGGAGATTAGGGGCAGATACGCAGTATTTT
>.|TRBJ2-5|16|TRBV5-4|.
CASSLSSAIQKETQYF
TGTGCCAGCAGCTTGAGTTCGGCCATCCAAAAAGAGACCCAGTACTTC
>.|TRBJ2-7|11|TRBV6-6|many
CASSSYYEQYF
TGTGCCAGCAGTTCATACTACGAGCAGTACTTC
>TRBD1|TRBJ2-7|15|TRBV5-6|.
CASSPGTGYSYEQYF
TGTGCCAGCAGCCCTGGGACAGGGTACTCCTACGAGCAGTACTTC
>.|TRBJ1-5|13|TRBV28|few
CASKRPDHQPQHF
TGTGCCAGCAAGCGGCCTGACCATCAGCCCCAGCATTTT
>TRBD2|TRBJ2-7|16|TRBV5-1|.
CASSLRTSGPSYEQYF
TGCGCCAGCAGCTTGAGGACTAGCGGGCCCTCCTACGAGCAGTACTTC
>.|TRBJ2-7|17|TRBV18|few
CASSPPGAGHRGNEQYF
TGTGCCAGCTCACCACCGGGGGCTGGTCATCGGGGCAACGAGCAGTACTTC
>TRBD1|TRBJ1-2|16|TRBV6-4|.
CASSQYYRDRARGYTF
TGTGCCAGCAGTCAATATTACCGGGACAGGGCGCGGGGCTACACCTTC
>.|TRBJ2-5|13|TRBV25-1|.
CASQDRYQETQYF
TGTGCCAGCCAGGACAGATACCAAGAGACCCAGTACTTC
>.|TRBJ2-7|13|TRBV13|.
CASSDSWRHEQYF
TGTGCCAGCAGTGACAGTTGGCGGCACGAGCAGTACTTC
>TRBD2|TRBJ2-2|17|TRBV7-2|.
CASSRDPSGGFTGELFF
TGTGCCAGCAGCCGAGACCCTAGCGGGGGATTCACCGGGGAGCTGTTTTTT
>.|TRBJ2-1|18|TRBV21-1|.
CASSKGDYRTFRDNEQFF
TGTGCCAGCAGCAAAGGGGACTATCGAACATTCCGAGACAATGAGCAGTTCTTC